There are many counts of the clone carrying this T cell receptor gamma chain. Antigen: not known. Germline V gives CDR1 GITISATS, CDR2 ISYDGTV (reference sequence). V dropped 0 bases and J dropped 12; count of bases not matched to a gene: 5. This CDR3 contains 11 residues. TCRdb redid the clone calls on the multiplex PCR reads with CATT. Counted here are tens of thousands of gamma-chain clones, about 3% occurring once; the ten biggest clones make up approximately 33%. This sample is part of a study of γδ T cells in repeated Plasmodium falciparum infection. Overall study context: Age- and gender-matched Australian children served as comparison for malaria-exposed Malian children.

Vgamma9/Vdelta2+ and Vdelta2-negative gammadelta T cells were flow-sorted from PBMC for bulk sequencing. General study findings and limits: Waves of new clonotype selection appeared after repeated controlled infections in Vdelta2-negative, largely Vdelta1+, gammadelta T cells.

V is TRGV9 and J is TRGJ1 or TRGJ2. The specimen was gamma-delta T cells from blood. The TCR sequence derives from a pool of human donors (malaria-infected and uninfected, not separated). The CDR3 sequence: CALWEVQGKLF. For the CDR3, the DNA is TGTGCCTTGTGGGAGGTGCAGGGGAAACTCTTT.